Listed here are 6 T cell receptor beta chains from one sample, sequenced in a study of cytomegalovirus exposure and HLA in healthy donors. The PCR used 60 Vbeta and 13 Jbeta primers. Profiling relied on immunoSEQ multiplex PCR, and the TCRdb table lists in-frame clones only, not all of them. Of about 150,000 clones in the sample, 55% to 75% were seen once. The sample consisted of PBMCs. These receptor sequences come from a middle-aged man in good health and CMV-seropositive.

The sample holds one count of this clone. The chain couples TRBV29-1 to TRBJ1-2, with D perhaps matching TRBD1 (5 bases). This CDR3 contains 12 residues. From germline, CDR1 is SQVTM and CDR2 ANQGSEA. V lost 3 bases and J 2 bases, leaving 7 bases between the germline ends. Here the CDR3 DNA reads TGCAGCGTTGATAAGGGGAACTATGGCTACACCTTC. Encoded protein: CSVDKGNYGYTF.

The chain couples TRBV7-8 to TRBJ2-7; TRBD1 aligns across 7 bases. V shed 5 bases and J 4 bases; nucleotides not matched to a gene: 5. Germline CDR1 reads SGHVS; CDR2 reads FQNEAQ. This CDR3 has 13 amino acids. CDR3 residues: CASSTGQKYEQYF. Written as DNA, the CDR3 is TGTGCCAGCAGCACGGGACAGAAGTACGAGCAGTACTTC. Full variable domain (rest looked up from reference TRBV7-8 and TRBJ2-7): GAGVSQSPRYKVAKRGQDVALRCDPISGHVSLFWYQQALGQGPEFLTYFQNEAQLDKSGLPSDRFFAERPEGSVSTLKIQRTQQEDSAVYLCASSTGQKYEQYFGPGTRLTVT.

V and J are TRBV11-3 and TRBJ2-7, with 7 bases aligning to TRBD1. In germline, CDR1 is SGHNT, CDR2 YENEEA. J gave up 2 bases and V 5 bases, and 3 bases lay outside the gene matches. This CDR3 spans 13 amino acids. The DNA for the CDR3 is TGTGCCAGCAGCGTGACAGGGACCTACGAGCAGTACTTC. Protein sequence: CASSVTGTYEQYF.

J is TRBJ2-5 and V is TRBV4-3; the match to TRBD2 covers 10 bases. The CDR3 runs 15 residues. Per the germline V gene, CDR1 is LGHNA and CDR2 is YSLEER. Trimming took 0 bases from V and 4 from J; bases not matched to a gene: 2. The CDR3 spells CASSQEASGRETQYF. The CDR3 nucleotides read TGCGCCAGCAGCCAAGAGGCTAGCGGGAGAGAGACCCAGTACTTC.

The V gene is TRBV5-4, the J gene TRBJ2-7, with 10 bases aligning to TRBD1. The V gene's germline CDR1 is SGHNT and CDR2 YYREEE (reference sequence). J was trimmed by 5 bases and V by 3 bases; bases with no gene match: 5. CDR3 length: 14 amino acids. The CDR3: CASSWGQGFNEQYF. In nucleotides, the CDR3 is TGTGCCAGCAGCTGGGGACAGGGGTTCAACGAGCAGTACTTC.

The genes are TRBV5-8 and TRBJ2-2; weak D call: TRBD2 (5 bases). Germline values: CDR1 SGHTS, CDR2 YDEGEE. CDR3 length equals 15 residues. V lost 3 bases and J lost 0, with 9 bases in between. CDR3 loop: CASSSRTANTGELFF. The CDR3 region has the DNA TGTGCCAGCAGCTCCAGGACTGCGAACACCGGGGAGCTGTTTTTT. Supplemented by reference TRBV5-8 and TRBJ2-2, the full variable domain reads EAGVTQSPTHLIKTRGQQATLRCSPISGHTSVYWYQQALGLGLQFLLWYDEGEERNRGNFPPRFSGRQFPNYSSELNVNALELEDSALYLCASSSRTANTGELFFGEGSRLTVL.